This TCR beta chain was captured by sequencing in a study of CD8 T cells in Susac syndrome. High-throughput TCR beta sequencing covered peripheral CD8+ and CD4+ T cells. The germline V gene encodes CDR1 KGHDR and CDR2 SFDVKD. This CDR3 spans 16 amino acids. The trim removed 3 bases at V and 4 bases at J, leaving 7 bases unmatched. Study results and limitations: The study acknowledged a relatively small number of individuals in its TCR sequencing and HLA analysis.

A single count supports this clonotype. Its antigen is not known. RNA totalling roughly 0.45 to 1 ug underwent reverse transcription with random hexamers. Each CDR3 protein is one row after TCRdb ran MiXCR on the immunoSEQ multiplex PCR reads. Here the sample spans about 160,000 distinct CDR3 sequences, approximately 93% being singletons. This rearrangement joins TRBV24-1 to TRBJ2-2; 7 bases line up with TRBD1. The TCR sequence derives from a human donor with multiple sclerosis. Sequenced material: CD4+ T cells from PBMCs. This CDR3 reads CATSDSRQGVTGELFF. CDR3 coding DNA: TGTGCCACCAGTGATAGCCGACAGGGAGTCACCGGGGAGCTGTTTTTT.